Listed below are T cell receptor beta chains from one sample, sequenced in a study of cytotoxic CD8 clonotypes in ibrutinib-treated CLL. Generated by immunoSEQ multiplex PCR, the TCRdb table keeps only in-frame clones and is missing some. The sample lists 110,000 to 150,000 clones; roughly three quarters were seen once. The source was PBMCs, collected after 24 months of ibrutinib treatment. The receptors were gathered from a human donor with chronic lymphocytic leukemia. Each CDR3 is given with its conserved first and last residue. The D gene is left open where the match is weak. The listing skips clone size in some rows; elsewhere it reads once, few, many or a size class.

CDR3aa: CASSLGIGDTQYF; CDR3nt: TGTGCCAGCAGCTTGGGGATCGGAGATACGCAGTATTTT; len: 13; abundance: .; d_gene: .; v_gene: TRBV7-3; j_gene: TRBJ2-3
CDR3aa: CASSLGVEETQYF; CDR3nt: TGTGCCAGCAGCTTAGGGGTAGAAGAGACCCAGTACTTC; len: 13; abundance: .; d_gene: .; v_gene: TRBV7-3; j_gene: TRBJ2-5
CDR3aa: CASGSGGWPYEQYF; CDR3nt: TGCGCCAGCGGGTCCGGGGGGTGGCCCTACGAGCAGTACTTC; len: 14; abundance: .; d_gene: TRBD2; v_gene: TRBV5-1; j_gene: TRBJ2-7
CDR3aa: CAWSVHGPEAFF; CDR3nt: TGTGCCTGGAGTGTACACGGCCCTGAAGCTTTCTTT; len: 12; abundance: .; d_gene: .; v_gene: TRBV30; j_gene: TRBJ1-1
CDR3aa: CASSIDEAQPQHF; CDR3nt: TGTGCCAGTAGTATAGATGAGGCTCAGCCCCAGCATTTT; len: 13; abundance: few; d_gene: .; v_gene: TRBV19; j_gene: TRBJ1-5
CDR3aa: CASSRNGGAAGNTIYF; CDR3nt: TGTGCCAGCAGCCGCAATGGGGGGGCGGCTGGAAACACCATATATTTT; len: 16; abundance: .; d_gene: .; v_gene: TRBV7-2; j_gene: TRBJ1-3
CDR3aa: CASSASQSGYTF; CDR3nt: TGTGCCAGCAGTGCCTCGCAATCTGGCTACACCTTC; len: 12; abundance: .; d_gene: .; v_gene: TRBV28; j_gene: TRBJ1-2
CDR3aa: CASSRLAGGLTSYEQYF; CDR3nt: TGTGCCAGTAGTAGACTAGCGGGGGGGTTGACGTCCTACGAGCAGTACTTC; len: 17; abundance: .; d_gene: TRBD2; v_gene: TRBV19; j_gene: TRBJ2-7
CDR3aa: CASSLPRQGREQYF; CDR3nt: TGTGCCAGCAGCTTGCCCCGACAGGGCCGGGAGCAGTACTTC; len: 14; abundance: .; d_gene: TRBD1; v_gene: TRBV11-2; j_gene: TRBJ2-7
CDR3aa: CAGRQGGGTEAFF; CDR3nt: TGTGCCGGTCGACAGGGTGGCGGCACTGAAGCTTTCTTT; len: 13; abundance: .; d_gene: TRBD1; v_gene: TRBV6-5; j_gene: TRBJ1-1
CDR3aa: CASTPIQGLGGYTF; CDR3nt: TGTGCCAGCACCCCTATACAGGGTCTTGGGGGCTACACCTTC; len: 14; abundance: .; d_gene: .; v_gene: TRBV9; j_gene: TRBJ1-2
CDR3aa: CAWRGDRNSPLHF; CDR3nt: TGTGCCTGGAGGGGGGACAGAAATTCACCCCTCCACTTT; len: 13; abundance: few; d_gene: TRBD1; v_gene: TRBV30; j_gene: TRBJ1-6
CDR3aa: CASSLPSPNEQFF; CDR3nt: TGTGCCAGCAGCTTACCTAGCCCCAATGAGCAGTTCTTC; len: 13; abundance: once; d_gene: .; v_gene: TRBV7-9; j_gene: TRBJ2-1
CDR3aa: CASGLMSYEQYF; CDR3nt: TGTGCCAGCGGACTTATGTCCTACGAGCAGTACTTC; len: 12; abundance: .; d_gene: .; v_gene: TRBV7-8; j_gene: TRBJ2-7
CDR3aa: CASRDRNTEAFF; CDR3nt: TGTGCCAGCAGGGACAGGAACACTGAAGCTTTCTTT; len: 12; abundance: .; d_gene: .; v_gene: TRBV6-1; j_gene: TRBJ1-1
CDR3aa: CASSPQTTENTEAFF; CDR3nt: TGTGCCAGCTCACCACAGACGACTGAGAACACTGAAGCTTTCTTT; len: 15; abundance: .; d_gene: .; v_gene: TRBV18; j_gene: TRBJ1-1
CDR3aa: CASSRWGSPEAFF; CDR3nt: TGTGCCAGCAGCCGCTGGGGGTCCCCTGAAGCTTTCTTT; len: 13; abundance: .; d_gene: .; v_gene: TRBV5-4; j_gene: TRBJ1-1
CDR3aa: CASSVGSGGGNTDTQYF; CDR3nt: TGTGCCAGCAGCGTAGGATCGGGTGGGGGTAACACAGATACGCAGTATTTT; len: 17; abundance: .; d_gene: .; v_gene: TRBV9; j_gene: TRBJ2-3
CDR3aa: CASSQEGSYGYTF; CDR3nt: TGCGCCAGCAGCCAAGAGGGGTCCTATGGCTACACCTTC; len: 13; abundance: .; d_gene: .; v_gene: TRBV4-1; j_gene: TRBJ1-2
CDR3aa: CASGGTATREKLFF; CDR3nt: TGTGCCAGCGGTGGGACAGCCACGAGGGAAAAACTGTTTTTT; len: 14; abundance: .; d_gene: TRBD1; v_gene: TRBV27; j_gene: TRBJ1-4
CDR3aa: CASSRTGGGTQYF; CDR3nt: TGCGCCAGCAGCCGCACAGGGGGCGGCACGCAGTATTTT; len: 13; abundance: .; d_gene: TRBD1; v_gene: TRBV4-3; j_gene: TRBJ2-3
CDR3aa: CASSWTGGNQPQHF; CDR3nt: TGTGCCAGCAGCTGGACAGGGGGGAATCAGCCCCAGCATTTT; len: 14; abundance: once; d_gene: TRBD1; v_gene: TRBV7-2; j_gene: TRBJ1-5
CDR3aa: CASSPGLSADTQYF; CDR3nt: TGTGCCAGCAGCCCTGGACTATCCGCAGATACGCAGTATTTT; len: 14; abundance: .; d_gene: .; v_gene: TRBV7-2; j_gene: TRBJ2-3
CDR3aa: CASRWSGQGGEKLFF; CDR3nt: TGTGCCAGTAGATGGTCGGGACAGGGAGGTGAAAAACTGTTTTTT; len: 15; abundance: .; d_gene: TRBD1; v_gene: TRBV19; j_gene: TRBJ1-4
CDR3aa: CASRARGGPETQYF; CDR3nt: TGTGCCAGCAGGGCCCGTGGGGGCCCCGAGACCCAGTACTTC; len: 14; abundance: .; d_gene: .; v_gene: TRBV7-2; j_gene: TRBJ2-5
CDR3aa: CASSLVGDTWAYGYTF; CDR3nt: TGTGCCAGCAGCTTGGTTGGGGACACTTGGGCCTATGGCTACACCTTC; len: 16; abundance: .; d_gene: .; v_gene: TRBV5-6; j_gene: TRBJ1-2
CDR3aa: CASSTPRQGVYGYTF; CDR3nt: TGTGCCAGCAGCACCCCCCGACAGGGGGTCTATGGCTACACCTTC; len: 15; abundance: .; d_gene: TRBD1; v_gene: TRBV6-5; j_gene: TRBJ1-2
CDR3aa: CASRDRGHQPQHF; CDR3nt: TGTGCCAGCAGGGACAGGGGGCATCAGCCCCAGCATTTT; len: 13; abundance: .; d_gene: TRBD1; v_gene: TRBV6-6; j_gene: TRBJ1-5
CDR3aa: CASSPPPGPDNEKLFF; CDR3nt: TGTGCCAGCAGCCCACCCCCAGGCCCGGATAATGAAAAACTGTTTTTT; len: 16; abundance: once; d_gene: .; v_gene: TRBV5-4; j_gene: TRBJ1-4
CDR3aa: CASSESRRGTGELFF; CDR3nt: TGCGCCAGCAGTGAGAGCCGGAGAGGCACCGGGGAGCTGTTTTTT; len: 15; abundance: .; d_gene: .; v_gene: TRBV10-2; j_gene: TRBJ2-2
CDR3aa: CASSRDSSGSGELFF; CDR3nt: TGCGCCAGCAGCCGGGACAGCTCGGGGTCCGGGGAGCTGTTTTTT; len: 15; abundance: .; d_gene: TRBD1; v_gene: TRBV5-1; j_gene: TRBJ2-2
CDR3aa: CASTLGGFGEDTQYF; CDR3nt: TGTGCCAGTACCCTGGGGGGTTTTGGTGAAGATACGCAGTATTTT; len: 15; abundance: few; d_gene: .; v_gene: TRBV19; j_gene: TRBJ2-3
CDR3aa: CASSFGRASGTWTDTQYF; CDR3nt: TGTGCCAGCAGCTTCGGGAGGGCTAGCGGGACTTGGACAGATACGCAGTATTTT; len: 18; abundance: .; d_gene: TRBD2; v_gene: TRBV5-4; j_gene: TRBJ2-3
CDR3aa: CASSPSLPVHEQYF; CDR3nt: TGTGCCAGCTCACCATCCCTCCCGGTCCACGAGCAGTACTTC; len: 14; abundance: .; d_gene: .; v_gene: TRBV18; j_gene: TRBJ2-7
CDR3aa: CASRAREGTEAFF; CDR3nt: TGTGCCAGCAGGGCCAGGGAGGGCACTGAAGCTTTCTTT; len: 13; abundance: .; d_gene: .; v_gene: TRBV6-4; j_gene: TRBJ1-1
CDR3aa: CASSPPGGHSGTQYF; CDR3nt: TGTGCCAGCAGCCCCCCCGGGGGCCACTCTGGGACCCAGTACTTC; len: 15; abundance: .; d_gene: .; v_gene: TRBV7-9; j_gene: TRBJ2-5
CDR3aa: CASSWGGAPTGSYEQYF; CDR3nt: TGTGCCAGCAGTTGGGGAGGAGCCCCGACCGGGTCCTACGAGCAGTACTTC; len: 17; abundance: .; d_gene: .; v_gene: TRBV28; j_gene: TRBJ2-7
CDR3aa: CASSLWGNTEAFF; CDR3nt: TGCGCCAGCAGCTTATGGGGGAACACTGAAGCTTTCTTT; len: 13; abundance: .; d_gene: .; v_gene: TRBV5-1; j_gene: TRBJ1-1
CDR3aa: CASSGTGEYF; CDR3nt: TGTGCCAGCAGTGGGACAGGGGAGTACTTC; len: 10; abundance: .; d_gene: TRBD1; v_gene: TRBV6-1; j_gene: TRBJ2-7
CDR3aa: CAWSLAEKGTQYF; CDR3nt: TGTGCCTGGAGTCTAGCGGAAAAGGGGACCCAGTACTTC; len: 13; abundance: .; d_gene: TRBD2; v_gene: TRBV30; j_gene: TRBJ2-5
CDR3aa: CASSGEGEQFF; CDR3nt: TGTGCCAGTAGTGGGGAAGGTGAGCAGTTCTTC; len: 11; abundance: .; d_gene: .; v_gene: TRBV19; j_gene: TRBJ2-1
CDR3aa: CASSIGTVYTGELFF; CDR3nt: TGCGCCAGCAGCATAGGGACAGTTTACACCGGGGAGCTGTTTTTT; len: 15; abundance: .; d_gene: TRBD1; v_gene: TRBV5-1; j_gene: TRBJ2-2